A selection of T cell receptor beta chains follows, all from one sample in a study of neurological immune-mediated disorders. TCRdb passed the 5' RACE reads through MiXCR, listing each CDR3 protein once. Of about 45,000 distinct CDR3 sequences in the sample, about 14% are singletons; the top ten hold over 10%. The source material was PBMCs. These receptor sequences come from a man in his thirties or forties in good health. The CDR3 runs from the conserved cysteine through the conserved F or W. Each record gives: D gene, J gene, clone size, V gene, CDR3 DNA, CDR3 protein. D genes are given only for firm matches. Size values are once, few and many counts, or a class for expanded clones, and some rows have none.

NA	TRBJ2-3	many	TRBV7-2	TGTGCCAGCAGCTTATTAACCCCCCCCACAGATACGCAGTATTTT	CASSLLTPPTDTQYF
NA	TRBJ2-1	many	TRBV20-1	TGCAGTGCTAGACCCGCCCGAAGCTCCTACAATGAGCAGTTCTTC	CSARPARSSYNEQFF
NA	TRBJ1-4	many	TRBV27	TGTGCCAGCAGTTCGAGGACGTATGCAACTAATGAAAAACTGTTTTTT	CASSSRTYATNEKLFF
TRBD2	TRBJ2-1	many	TRBV20-1	TGCAGTGCTAGGGGGACTAGCGGGAGGGGAGTTGGGTTTGAGCAGTTCTTC	CSARGTSGRGVGFEQFF
NA	TRBJ1-5	many	TRBV18	TGTGCCAGCTCACCCCAGGGAGGAGGTCAGCCCCAGCATTTT	CASSPQGGGQPQHF
TRBD2	TRBJ2-7	many	TRBV7-2	TGTGCCAACAGCTTGGTGGCTAGCGGGAGAACCGGCGAGCAGTACTTC	CANSLVASGRTGEQYF
TRBD2	TRBJ2-3	many	TRBV20-1	TGCAGTGCCCCCCGGGCGCTAGCGGCCACAGATACGCAGTATTTT	CSAPRALAATDTQYF
NA	TRBJ1-1	many	TRBV29-1	TGCAGCGTACTGGGGGAGAACACTGAAGCTTTCTTT	CSVLGENTEAFF
TRBD2	TRBJ2-7	many	TRBV4-2	TGTGCCAGCAGCCGCAGACTAGCGGGAGTCGAGCAGTACTTC	CASSRRLAGVEQYF
NA	TRBJ2-7	many	TRBV13	TGTGCCAGCAGCTCCTCCCGGCAGGCCTCCTACGAGCAGTACTTC	CASSSSRQASYEQYF
TRBD1	TRBJ2-7	many	TRBV4-1	TGCGCCAGCAGCCAGGGACAGACCTTCTCCTACGAGCAGTACTTC	CASSQGQTFSYEQYF
NA	TRBJ2-2	NA	TRBV5-1	TGCGCCAGCAGCTTATTTTCGGCCCCCGAGGGGGAGCTGTTTTTT	CASSLFSAPEGELFF
TRBD2	TRBJ2-6	NA	TRBV4-2	TGTGCCAGCAGCCAAGAAGGGACTAGTAGGATCTCTGGGGCCAACGTCCTGACTTTC	CASSQEGTSRISGANVLTF
NA	TRBJ2-7	many	TRBV14	TGTGCCAGCAGCCAAGATGAGGCTCTCCCCTACGAGCAGTACTTC	CASSQDEALPYEQYF
TRBD2	TRBJ2-1	many	TRBV12-3/TRBV12-4	TGTGCCACGGAGAGCGGGAGTCGGCGGCATGAGCAGTTCTTC	CATESGSRRHEQFF
TRBD1	TRBJ2-7	many	TRBV5-1	TGCGCCAGCAGCTCGACAGGGGGCAGGTACGAGCAGTACTTC	CASSSTGGRYEQYF
TRBD2	TRBJ2-2	many	TRBV5-1	TGCGCCAGCAGCGCCGCGGGGGCCGGGGAGCTGTTTTTT	CASSAAGAGELFF
TRBD1	TRBJ1-2	many	TRBV30	TGTGCCTGGAGTGCCGGGACAGGGACCTATGGCTACACCTTC	CAWSAGTGTYGYTF
TRBD2	TRBJ2-1	many	TRBV7-9	TGTGCCAGCAGTCGACTTGCGGGAGGGCCCATCAATGAGCAGTTCTTC	CASSRLAGGPINEQFF
TRBD1	TRBJ2-7	many	TRBV3-1	TGTGCCAGCAGCGAGGCGGGACAGGGAAAAGGCGAGCAGTACTTC	CASSEAGQGKGEQYF
NA	TRBJ2-7	NA	TRBV6-1	TGTGTCAGCAGTGATTCACGGGTTCTCTACGAGCAGTATTTC	CVSSDSRVLYEQYF
TRBD1	TRBJ2-2	many	TRBV9	TGTGCCAGCAGCAAACGACAGGGGGCTAACACCGGGGAGCTGTTTTTT	CASSKRQGANTGELFF
NA	TRBJ1-2	NA	TRBV6-5	TGTGCCAGCAGCCGGGACGGAAATGGCTACACCTTC	CASSRDGNGYTF
TRBD1	TRBJ1-1	many	TRBV29-1	TGCAGCGTTGACCCCGGGACAGTTCATGGAGCTTTCTTT	CSVDPGTVHGAFF
NA	TRBJ2-3	many	TRBV20-1	TGCAGTGCTAGAGACCAAAAAGGGGGAGATACGCAGTATTTT	CSARDQKGGDTQYF
NA	TRBJ2-7	many	TRBV20-1	TGCAGTGCTAGGCAATCTGTCTACGAGCAGTACTTC	CSARQSVYEQYF
NA	TRBJ2-1	many	TRBV7-9	TGTGCCAGCAGCAGGGACGTCGACAATGAGCAGTTCTTC	CASSRDVDNEQFF
TRBD2	TRBJ2-1	many	TRBV5-4	TGTGCCAGCAGCTCCCCAGGGCTAGCGGGAGATACTTTC	CASSSPGLAGDTF
TRBD2	TRBJ2-3	few	TRBV6-5	TGTGCCAGCAGTTACTTCCTAGCGGGAGGACTCCCAGATACGCAGTATTTT	CASSYFLAGGLPDTQYF
NA	TRBJ2-1	NA	TRBV5-5	TGTGCCAGCAGCTTGTCGTTCGCAGGGAGTCGGCAGTTCTTC	CASSLSFAGSRQFF
NA	TRBJ2-3	few	TRBV29-1	TGCAGCGTCCCCAAAGCGGCCAGCACAGATACGCAGTATTTT	CSVPKAASTDTQYF
TRBD2	TRBJ2-7	many	TRBV20-1	TGCAGTGCCCCAATAGCGGGAAGCTCCTACGAGCAGTACTTC	CSAPIAGSSYEQYF
NA	TRBJ1-3	many	TRBV5-1	TGCGCCAGCAGCCAACAGGTGGCAGACTCTGGAAACACCATATATTTT	CASSQQVADSGNTIYF
TRBD1	TRBJ1-5	many	TRBV5-6	TGTGCCAGCATCTACCTAAGACAGGGAGCCCCCGGAGCAGATAGCAATCAGCCCCAGCATTTT	CASIYLRQGAPGADSNQPQHF
TRBD1	TRBJ2-7	NA	TRBV12-3/TRBV12-4	TGTGCCAGCAGCGGCCCGGACAGGGGGCTATTGTACGAGCAGTACTTC	CASSGPDRGLLYEQYF
NA	TRBJ2-5	many	TRBV5-1	TGCGCCAGCAGCACCGGGCTGCAAGAGACCCAGTACTTC	CASSTGLQETQYF
TRBD2	TRBJ2-7	many	TRBV27	TGTGCCAGCAGTTTAATAGCTAGCGGGAGGATTGCCTACGAGCAGTACTTC	CASSLIASGRIAYEQYF
NA	TRBJ2-7	many	TRBV27	TGTGCCAGCAGTTTATCGGGCGCTTCACCATACGAGCAGTACTTC	CASSLSGASPYEQYF
TRBD1	TRBJ2-7	NA	TRBV9	TGTGCCAGCAGCGCCGGGACAGGGGATTACTACGAGCAGTACTTC	CASSAGTGDYYEQYF
NA	TRBJ2-2	many	TRBV28	TGTGCCAGCAGTTTGCCTCCGGGCACCGGGGAGCTGTTTTTT	CASSLPPGTGELFF
NA	TRBJ1-1	many	TRBV18	TGTGCCAGCTCCGGCTTACGGGAGCGGAACACTGAAGCTTTCTTT	CASSGLRERNTEAFF
TRBD1	TRBJ1-2	few	TRBV20-1	TGCAGTGCTAAGGACAGGGAAACTACTAACTATGGCTACACCTTC	CSAKDRETTNYGYTF
TRBD2	TRBJ2-1	many	TRBV20-1	TGCAGTGCCCAGGGTATGAGGGAGGGCAACAATGAGCAGTTCTTC	CSAQGMREGNNEQFF
TRBD2	TRBJ2-5	many	TRBV4-1	TGCGCCAGCGGGCGGGAGACCCGAGAGACCCAGTACTTC	CASGRETRETQYF
NA	TRBJ2-5	many	TRBV20-1	TGCAGTGCTAGGGACATCGCGGAGACCCAGTACTTC	CSARDIAETQYF
TRBD2	TRBJ2-1	many	TRBV5-1	TGCGCCAGCAGCGGTGGACTAGCGGGGCTCACTCGTTCCTACAATGAGCAGTTCTTC	CASSGGLAGLTRSYNEQFF
NA	TRBJ2-3	many	TRBV5-1	TGCGCCAGCAGCTTGGGGGTCGCCACAGATACGCAGTATTTT	CASSLGVATDTQYF
NA	TRBJ1-4	many	TRBV27	TGTGCCAGCAGTTTAGTGACAGGAAAGGAAAAACTGTTTTTT	CASSLVTGKEKLFF
NA	TRBJ2-5	many	TRBV9	TGTGCCAGCAGCACCAGAGGGCAGGGGAGCGAGACCCAGTACTTC	CASSTRGQGSETQYF
TRBD1	TRBJ2-4	many	TRBV20-1	TGCAGTGCTAGAGATCTAACAGGGGAAGTCAACATTCAGTACTTC	CSARDLTGEVNIQYF
TRBD1	TRBJ1-5	many	TRBV27	TGTGCCAGCAGTCGCAGGGGGCGTTGGAATCAGCCCCAGCATTTT	CASSRRGRWNQPQHF
NA	TRBJ2-1	many	TRBV5-1	TGCGCCAGCAGCTTGGACCAGGGCCTACAACCCTACAATGAGCAGTTCTTC	CASSLDQGLQPYNEQFF
TRBD2	TRBJ2-1	many	TRBV9	TGTGCCAGCAGCGTAGAGGGACTAGCGGGAGGGAGCTCCTACAATGAGCAGTTCTTC	CASSVEGLAGGSSYNEQFF
TRBD2	TRBJ2-5	many	TRBV20-1	TGCAGTGCTGTAAGCGGGAGGGGTAAGGAGACCCAGTACTTC	CSAVSGRGKETQYF